The rows below give T cell receptor beta chains drawn from one sample of a study of T cell responses to AZD1222 COVID-19 vaccine. Data came from immunoSEQ multiplex PCR; TCRdb stores just in-frame clones and leaves some out. Of about 130,000 clones listed, 86% are singletons. The sequencing used peripheral blood, collected on day 0 of AZD1222 vaccination. Receptor source: an adult in good health. CDR3s include the opening cysteine and the closing phenylalanine or tryptophan. The order of the fields is V gene, D gene, J gene, clone size, CDR3 DNA, CDR3 protein. The D gene is left open where the match is weak. The size entry is marked missing in some rows and otherwise reads once, few, many or a size class.

>TRBV5-1|-|TRBJ2-1|-
TGCGCCAGCAGCTTGGAACAGGGGACTAATGAGCAGTTCTTC
CASSLEQGTNEQFF
>TRBV19|TRBD2|TRBJ2-3|once
TGTGCCAGTAGTATGGGCGGTGGACTAGACTCGGATACGCAGTATTTT
CASSMGGGLDSDTQYF
>TRBV7-2|-|TRBJ2-3|-
TGTGCCAGCGGGGGAGCTAGCACAGATACGCAGTATTTT
CASGGASTDTQYF
>TRBV18|-|TRBJ1-6|-
TGTGCCAGCTCACGACAGTATAATTCACCCCTCCACTTT
CASSRQYNSPLHF
>TRBV2|-|TRBJ1-3|once
TGTGCCAGCAGATCCGGGACGGACTCTGGAAACACCATATATTTT
CASRSGTDSGNTIYF
>TRBV5-6|TRBD1|TRBJ2-4|-
TGTGCCAGCAGCTCACAGGGGGCTGACATTCAGTACTTC
CASSSQGADIQYF
>TRBV7-2|-|TRBJ2-1|-
TGTGCCAGCAGCTCCGCCCCTGCCGGCTACAATGAGCAGTTCTTC
CASSSAPAGYNEQFF
>TRBV5-6|-|TRBJ1-2|-
TGTGCCAGCAGCCCCAAAACAGGGTATGGCTACACCTTC
CASSPKTGYGYTF
>TRBV20-1|TRBD1|TRBJ2-7|-
TGCGGCTTGGGACAGACTTACGAGCAGTACTTC
CGLGQTYEQYF
>TRBV24-1|TRBD2|TRBJ2-5|-
TGTGCCACCAGTGATTCGGGTGCGCGGGGGGTGGAGACCCAGTACTTC
CATSDSGARGVETQYF
>TRBV10-1|-|TRBJ2-7|once
TGCGCCAGCAGTAAAACTTGGGGGGCTGTATCCGAGCAGTACTTC
CASSKTWGAVSEQYF
>TRBV28|-|TRBJ2-1|-
TGTGCCAGCAGTTTGGGGCGGACCTGGGGTGAGCAGTTCTTC
CASSLGRTWGEQFF
>TRBV5-6|-|TRBJ1-1|once
TGTGCCAGCAGCTTGGTCCGCAGGGTTTGGACTGAAGCTTTCTTT
CASSLVRRVWTEAFF
>TRBV5-4|-|TRBJ1-6|once
TGTGCCAGCAGCCTCGGACAGTTAAATTCACCCCTCCACTTT
CASSLGQLNSPLHF
>TRBV30|-|TRBJ2-3|-
TGTGCCTGGAGTGGGCTAGCAGATACGCAGTATTTT
CAWSGLADTQYF
>TRBV5-6|-|TRBJ2-2|-
TGTGCCAGCAGCTTGCTTGGCATAGGGCGCACCGGGGAGCTGTTTTTT
CASSLLGIGRTGELFF
>TRBV28|TRBD1|TRBJ1-6|-
TGTGCCAGCAGTAGGGGGGGGACAGACTTCGGGCCCCTCCACTTT
CASSRGGTDFGPLHF
>TRBV6-5|TRBD1|TRBJ2-7|-
TGTGCCAGCAGTTCCCCTCGGGACAGGTACTCCTACGAGCAGTACTTC
CASSSPRDRYSYEQYF